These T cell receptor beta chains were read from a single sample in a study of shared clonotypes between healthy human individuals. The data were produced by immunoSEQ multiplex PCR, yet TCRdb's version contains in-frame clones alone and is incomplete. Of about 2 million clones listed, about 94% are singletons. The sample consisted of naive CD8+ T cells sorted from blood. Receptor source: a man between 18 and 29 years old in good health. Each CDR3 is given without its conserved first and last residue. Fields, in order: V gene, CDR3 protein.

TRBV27	ASSIQSNEQF
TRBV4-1	ASSQGEDYEQY
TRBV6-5	ASSPGLVSYNEQF
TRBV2	ASSKIPGDERAF
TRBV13	ASSPVGLGTDTQY
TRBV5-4	ASSLASYNEQF
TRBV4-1	ASSRAEGRVDTEAF
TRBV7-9	ASSLHIGGDGTEAF
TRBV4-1	ASSQSGVISYGYT
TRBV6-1	ASSEGQAGYGYT
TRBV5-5	ASSPTEYGTESYEQY
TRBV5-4	ASSLGSGGYNEQF
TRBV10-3	AISGEDRLPGELF
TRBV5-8	ASSLAQGARREQF
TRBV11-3	ASSSGVPDTQY
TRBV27	ASSFLGTSAGTDEKLF
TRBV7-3	ASSLRRDGTDTQY
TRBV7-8	ASSPEAQGQETQY
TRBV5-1	ASSLIRGNQPQH
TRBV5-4	ASTGTETYEQY
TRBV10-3	AISDRAVSPSYEQY
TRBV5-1	ASSREPGEDTIY
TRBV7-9	ASSELAGENTGELF
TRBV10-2	ASLAEVGGVQETQY
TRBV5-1	ASSTHPGPEQY
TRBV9	ASSVDGGGQPQH
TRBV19	ASSIVPGGASYNEQF
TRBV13	ASSPSLGLLNTEAF
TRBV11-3	ASSFQDSYEQY
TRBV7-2	ASTVWGTGYNSPLH
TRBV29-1	SVAPGTSGTYEQY
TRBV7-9	ASSLAGYGDRGLYEQY
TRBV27	ASNQGGKVNTEAF
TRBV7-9	ASSGLAGTDNSNQPQH
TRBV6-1	ASSEALTAGGWYTEAF
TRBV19	ASTNSYNSPLH
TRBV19	ASSSNFSDILAYEQY
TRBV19	ASSIWTGQDSPLH
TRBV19	ASSISSGGSTDTQY
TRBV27	ASTLGVEQF
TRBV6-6	ASSQFRDRGPYGYT
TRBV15	ATSRDLGLALAGELF
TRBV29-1	SVEEMGRRTDTQY
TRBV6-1	ASSEAPSPKHSPLH
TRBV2	ASRKTRDPYTEAF
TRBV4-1	ASSRGSGGNYNEQF
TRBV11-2	ASSLVARQETQY